The sequence of this TCR beta chain was determined in a study of blood T cell repertoires in COVID-19. Per the original methods: Amplification of reference gene primers was used by the study to estimate nucleated cell counts. Generated by immunoSEQ multiplex PCR, the TCRdb table keeps only in-frame clones and is missing some. The V and J calls and clone size are taken from that table; D and trimming were inferred from the DNA. The repertoire holds over 120,000 clones, with about 80% as singletons. This CDR3 contains 14 residues. In germline, CDR1 is SEHNR, CDR2 FQNEAQ (reference sequence). Trimming removed 4 bases at V and 6 bases at J, with 15 bases between.

Sequenced input: peripheral blood. The sequence was obtained from an older woman with acute or convalescent COVID-19. This chain connects TRBV7-9 to TRBJ1-2; TRBD1 might be the D (5 bases). For the CDR3, the DNA is TGTGCCAGCAGCTCCGGACACCGGTGGGATGGCTACACCTTC. This encodes CASSSGHRWDGYTF.